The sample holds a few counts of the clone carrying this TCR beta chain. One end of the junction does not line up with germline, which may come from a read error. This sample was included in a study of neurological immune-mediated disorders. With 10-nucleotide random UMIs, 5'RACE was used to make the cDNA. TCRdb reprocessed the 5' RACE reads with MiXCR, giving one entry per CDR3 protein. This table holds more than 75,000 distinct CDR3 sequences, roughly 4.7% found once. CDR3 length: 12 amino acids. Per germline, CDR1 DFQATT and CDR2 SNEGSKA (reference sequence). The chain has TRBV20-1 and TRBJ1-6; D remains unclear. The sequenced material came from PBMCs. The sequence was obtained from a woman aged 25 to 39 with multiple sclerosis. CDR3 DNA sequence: TGCAGTGCTTCCGAGAACGAAGGAAAGCTCAACTTT. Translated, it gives CSASENEGKLNF.